A single sample gave rise to the 2 T cell receptor beta chains below, sequenced in a study of graft-versus-host responses after intestinal transplantation. Method: immunoSEQ multiplex PCR; TCRdb's copy keeps in-frame clones and lacks some. This sample yields about 10,000 clones, of which roughly a third are seen a single time; around 2% belongs to the top ten. Sequenced here: alloreactive CD4+ T cells from a mixed lymphocyte reaction culture, sampled before transplantation. The subset: CFSE-low proliferating T cells sorted from approximately six-day pre-transplant mixed lymphocyte reaction (GvH or HvG direction). The receptors here all came from a human patient who was an organ donor for intestinal transplantation.

This chain connects TRBV4-1 to TRBJ1-4, with 7 bases matching TRBD1. Trimming cost V 5 bases and J 0 bases; bases outside gene matches: 12. This CDR3 has 18 residues. Germline CDR1 reads MGHRA; CDR2 reads YSYEKL. The CDR3 spells CASSYRTGLIATNEKLFF. The CDR3 DNA follows: TGCGCCAGCAGCTATCGGACAGGACTGATCGCAACTAATGAAAAACTGTTTTTT.

In its sample, this clone was seen a few times. The rearrangement links TRBV18 to TRBJ1-1; 8 nucleotides agree with TRBD1. Unmatched junction bases numbered 10, after V lost 5 bases and J lost 5 bases. CDR1 and CDR2 (germline): KGHSH, LQKENI. This CDR3 spans 15 amino acids. The CDR3 sequence is CASSILAGGWTEAFF. In DNA, the CDR3 is TGTGCCAGCTCAATTCTTGCAGGGGGCTGGACTGAAGCTTTCTTT.